Listed below are T cell receptor beta chains from one sample, sequenced in a study of blood T cell repertoires in COVID-19. Sequencing was performed with immunoSEQ multiplex PCR; in TCRdb, only in-frame clones are kept and a portion is missing. The sample has about 370,000 clones, about 89% seen once. Sequencing used peripheral blood. The receptors originated from a woman in her 30s with COVID-19, enrolled during active disease. CDR3s include the opening cysteine and the closing phenylalanine or tryptophan. Each record gives: J gene, D gene, clone size, V gene, CDR3 protein, CDR3 DNA. The D gene is left open where the match is weak. Not every row has a clone size; where given, it reads once, few, many or a size class.

J: TRBJ1-2; D: TRBD1; size: NA; V: TRBV10-3; CDR3: CAISETFSGGDGYTF; DNA: TGTGCCATCAGTGAGACGTTTTCAGGGGGCGATGGCTACACCTTC
J: TRBJ2-7; D: NA; size: NA; V: TRBV10-3; CDR3: CAISARGDEQYF; DNA: TGTGCCATCAGCGCTAGAGGAGACGAGCAGTACTTC
J: TRBJ2-3; D: NA; size: NA; V: TRBV28; CDR3: CASSTNKSRYF; DNA: TGTGCCAGCAGTACGAATAAAAGCCGGTATTTT
J: TRBJ1-2; D: NA; size: NA; V: TRBV6-5; CDR3: CASTGIGDGYTF; DNA: TGTGCCAGCACTGGAATCGGGGATGGCTACACCTTC
J: TRBJ2-5; D: NA; size: NA; V: TRBV30; CDR3: CAWSGGIGETQYF; DNA: TGTGCCTGGAGTGGAGGGATTGGAGAGACCCAGTACTTC
J: TRBJ2-7; D: NA; size: NA; V: TRBV7-8; CDR3: CASPPDGSSYEQYF; DNA: TGTGCCAGCCCCCCGGACGGGAGCTCCTACGAGCAGTACTTC
J: TRBJ2-1; D: NA; size: once; V: TRBV19; CDR3: CASSPQGLFNEQFF; DNA: TGTGCCAGTAGCCCACAGGGACTATTCAATGAGCAGTTCTTC
J: TRBJ2-2; D: TRBD2; size: NA; V: TRBV28; CDR3: CASSFPEVAGATNTGELFF; DNA: TGTGCCAGCAGTTTCCCCGAGGTAGCGGGAGCTACGAACACCGGGGAGCTGTTTTTT
J: TRBJ1-2; D: NA; size: NA; V: TRBV11-2; CDR3: CASSWEGRYGYTF; DNA: TGTGCCAGCAGCTGGGAGGGGAGATATGGCTACACCTTC
J: TRBJ2-2; D: NA; size: NA; V: TRBV6-2/TRBV6-3; CDR3: CASSYSRTGYDTGELFF; DNA: TGTGCCAGCAGTTACTCGAGAACGGGTTATGACACCGGGGAGCTGTTTTTT
J: TRBJ2-5; D: TRBD2; size: once; V: TRBV10-2; CDR3: CASRAGRKETQYF; DNA: TGCGCCAGCAGAGCGGGAAGAAAGGAGACCCAGTACTTC
J: TRBJ2-2; D: TRBD2; size: NA; V: TRBV7-9; CDR3: CASSSGGRGPTGELFF; DNA: TGTGCCAGCAGCTCTGGCGGGAGGGGTCCCACCGGGGAGCTGTTTTTT
J: TRBJ2-2; D: NA; size: NA; V: TRBV30; CDR3: CAWFEEGLGGELFF; DNA: TGTGCCTGGTTCGAGGAGGGCCTCGGCGGGGAGCTGTTTTTT
J: TRBJ1-3; D: TRBD1; size: once; V: TRBV7-9; CDR3: CASSDRQGGGNTIYF; DNA: TGTGCCAGCAGCGACCGACAGGGGGGGGGAAACACCATATATTTT
J: TRBJ2-3; D: TRBD2; size: NA; V: TRBV24-1; CDR3: CATSDPVRERADTQYF; DNA: TGTGCCACCAGTGACCCTGTGCGGGAGAGGGCAGATACGCAGTATTTT
J: TRBJ2-2; D: TRBD2; size: NA; V: TRBV7-3; CDR3: CASSFASGGTGELFF; DNA: TGTGCCAGCAGCTTTGCTAGCGGGGGCACCGGGGAGCTGTTTTTT
J: TRBJ2-7; D: TRBD1; size: NA; V: TRBV5-1; CDR3: CASSSGQGAVYEQYF; DNA: TGCGCCAGCAGCTCCGGACAGGGGGCTGTCTACGAGCAGTACTTC
J: TRBJ1-1; D: TRBD1; size: NA; V: TRBV10-1; CDR3: CASSGTGKTEAFF; DNA: TGCGCCAGCAGTGGGACAGGGAAGACTGAAGCTTTCTTT
J: TRBJ1-1; D: TRBD1; size: NA; V: TRBV2; CDR3: CASKDGGDRDEAFF; DNA: TGTGCCAGCAAGGATGGCGGGGACAGGGACGAAGCTTTCTTT
J: TRBJ2-1; D: NA; size: NA; V: TRBV7-8; CDR3: CASSLTPAPGNEQFF; DNA: TGTGCCAGCAGCTTGACGCCGGCACCGGGAAATGAGCAGTTCTTC
J: TRBJ2-7; D: TRBD2; size: NA; V: TRBV29-1; CDR3: CSVDVPDPGGSYEQYF; DNA: TGCAGCGTTGACGTCCCCGATCCCGGGGGGTCCTACGAGCAGTACTTC
J: TRBJ2-5; D: TRBD2; size: NA; V: TRBV29-1; CDR3: CSVSGTSDQETQYF; DNA: TGCAGCGTTTCCGGGACTAGCGACCAAGAGACCCAGTACTTC
J: TRBJ2-2; D: NA; size: NA; V: TRBV6-5; CDR3: CASSYSGWQNTGELFF; DNA: TGTGCCAGCAGTTACTCGGGCTGGCAGAACACCGGGGAGCTGTTTTTT
J: TRBJ1-2; D: NA; size: NA; V: TRBV6-6; CDR3: CASSYQASYGYTF; DNA: TGTGCCAGCAGTTACCAGGCCTCCTATGGCTACACCTTC
J: TRBJ2-5; D: TRBD2; size: NA; V: TRBV2; CDR3: CASSSPSGETQYF; DNA: TGTGCCAGCAGTTCCCCTAGCGGAGAGACCCAGTACTTC
J: TRBJ2-7; D: NA; size: once; V: TRBV20-1; CDR3: CSAQRSGQYF; DNA: TGCAGTGCGCAGCGTTCGGGGCAGTACTTC
J: TRBJ2-7; D: TRBD2; size: NA; V: TRBV11-2; CDR3: CASSLDLKREWYEQYF; DNA: TGTGCCAGCAGCTTAGATCTGAAGCGGGAGTGGTACGAGCAGTACTTC
J: TRBJ2-1; D: NA; size: NA; V: TRBV5-1; CDR3: CASSPVSAGIMSGGNEQFF; DNA: TGCGCCAGCAGCCCAGTATCGGCAGGGATTATGTCCGGGGGCAATGAGCAGTTCTTC
J: TRBJ1-1; D: NA; size: NA; V: TRBV9; CDR3: CASSVGPWAGSMNTEAFF; DNA: TGTGCCAGCAGCGTAGGACCGTGGGCAGGCTCAATGAACACTGAAGCTTTCTTT
J: TRBJ1-2; D: NA; size: NA; V: TRBV6-5; CDR3: CASTSGGANYGYTF; DNA: TGTGCCAGCACTTCTGGGGGGGCTAACTATGGCTACACCTTC
J: TRBJ2-7; D: TRBD2; size: NA; V: TRBV6-5; CDR3: CASSYSGLASTYEQYF; DNA: TGTGCCAGCAGTTACTCGGGACTAGCGTCTACCTACGAGCAGTACTTC
J: TRBJ2-2; D: TRBD2; size: NA; V: TRBV4-1; CDR3: CASSVRGLAGGPTGELFF; DNA: TGCGCCAGCAGCGTGCGAGGACTAGCGGGAGGGCCCACCGGGGAGCTGTTTTTT
J: TRBJ2-1; D: NA; size: NA; V: TRBV29-1; CDR3: CSVEDLDISYNEQFF; DNA: TGCAGCGTTGAAGATCTTGACATATCCTACAATGAGCAGTTCTTC
J: TRBJ2-7; D: TRBD1; size: NA; V: TRBV20-1; CDR3: CSADRGYEQYF; DNA: TGCAGTGCTGACAGGGGATACGAGCAGTACTTC
J: TRBJ2-1; D: TRBD2; size: NA; V: TRBV2; CDR3: CASRPGQGSTSGRVSSYNEQFF; DNA: TGTGCCAGCAGGCCGGGACAGGGTTCGACTAGCGGGAGAGTTAGCTCCTACAATGAGCAGTTCTTC
J: TRBJ2-5; D: NA; size: NA; V: TRBV12-2; CDR3: CASRSRGRETQYF; DNA: TGTGCAAGTCGCTCTCGGGGGAGGGAGACCCAGTACTTC
J: TRBJ1-2; D: NA; size: NA; V: TRBV6-6; CDR3: CASSYYPGNYGYTF; DNA: TGTGCCAGCAGTTACTATCCAGGCAACTATGGCTACACCTTC
J: TRBJ2-1; D: TRBD2; size: NA; V: TRBV19; CDR3: CASSIDGGLAGGDNEQFF; DNA: TGTGCCAGTAGTATAGATGGGGGACTAGCGGGAGGGGACAATGAGCAGTTCTTC
J: TRBJ2-7; D: NA; size: NA; V: TRBV7-9; CDR3: CASSSLVYEQYF; DNA: TGTGCCAGCAGCTCCCTTGTCTACGAGCAGTACTTC
J: TRBJ2-7; D: TRBD1; size: once; V: TRBV9; CDR3: CASSVGWTGGDEQYF; DNA: TGTGCCAGCAGCGTAGGATGGACAGGGGGCGACGAGCAGTACTTC
J: TRBJ1-2; D: NA; size: NA; V: TRBV6-1; CDR3: CASSEVAGGGYTF; DNA: TGTGCCAGCAGTGAAGTTGCGGGGGGCGGCTACACCTTC
J: TRBJ2-1; D: TRBD2; size: few; V: TRBV19; CDR3: CASWSGISYNEQFF; DNA: TGTGCCAGCTGGAGCGGGATTTCCTACAATGAGCAGTTCTTC
J: TRBJ1-2; D: NA; size: few; V: TRBV6-5; CDR3: CASSYYQGTNYGYTF; DNA: TGTGCCAGCAGTTACTACCAGGGAACTAACTATGGCTACACCTTC
J: TRBJ1-2; D: NA; size: NA; V: TRBV6-5; CDR3: CASSTGRDGHGYTF; DNA: TGTGCCAGCAGCACGGGGCGGGACGGCCATGGCTACACCTTC
J: TRBJ1-2; D: TRBD1; size: NA; V: TRBV6-6; CDR3: CASSTGGYRSYGYTF; DNA: TGTGCCAGCAGTACAGGGGGCTACCGGAGCTATGGCTACACCTTC
J: TRBJ2-6; D: NA; size: NA; V: TRBV7-3; CDR3: CASSLRASGANVLTF; DNA: TGTGCCAGCAGCTTAAGGGCCTCTGGGGCCAACGTCCTGACTTTC
J: TRBJ1-2; D: NA; size: NA; V: TRBV27; CDR3: CASSSYPVDRKRGYTF; DNA: TGTGCCAGCAGTTCCTACCCCGTTGACAGGAAGAGGGGCTACACCTTC
J: TRBJ2-1; D: TRBD2; size: once; V: TRBV6-4; CDR3: CASSDIAGGPDEQFF; DNA: TGTGCCAGCAGTGACATAGCGGGAGGGCCGGATGAGCAGTTCTTC
J: TRBJ2-2; D: TRBD1; size: NA; V: TRBV11-3; CDR3: CASSQLQGFSGTGELFF; DNA: TGTGCCAGCAGCCAATTACAGGGGTTTTCGGGCACCGGGGAGCTGTTTTTT